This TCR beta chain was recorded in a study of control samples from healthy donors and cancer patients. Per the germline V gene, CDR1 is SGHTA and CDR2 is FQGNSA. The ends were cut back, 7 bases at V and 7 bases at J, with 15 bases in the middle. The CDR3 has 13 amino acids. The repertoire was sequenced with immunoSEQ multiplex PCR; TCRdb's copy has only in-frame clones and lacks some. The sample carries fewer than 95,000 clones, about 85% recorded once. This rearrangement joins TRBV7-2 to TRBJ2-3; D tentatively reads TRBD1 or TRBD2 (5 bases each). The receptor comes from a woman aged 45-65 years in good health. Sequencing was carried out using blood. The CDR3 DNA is TGTGCCAGCACCCGAGGGGCAGGGTATACGCAGTATTTT. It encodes CASTRGAGYTQYF.